This is a list of T cell receptor beta chains from one sample in a study of T-cell memory formation after mild COVID-19. TCRdb reprocessed the 5' RACE reads via MiXCR and lists one record per CDR3 protein. The sample carries about 410,000 distinct CDR3 sequences, 23% recorded once. Sequencing used PBMCs or a T cell subset sorted from them (not recorded which). Source of these receptors: an adult woman who had mild COVID-19 (a few samples of this study predate the infection). Cell type and time point are not known. Both conserved end residues are part of each CDR3. Fields, in order: CDR3 protein, CDR3 DNA, V gene, D gene, J gene, clone size. D genes are given only for firm matches. A row's size may be missing; if present it is once, few, many or a size class.

CDR3 protein: CATKGAPPNTEAFF; CDR3 DNA: TGTGCCACCAAGGGGGCGCCGCCGAACACTGAAGCTTTCTTT; V gene: TRBV24-1; D gene: TRBD1; J gene: TRBJ1-1; clone size: .
CDR3 protein: CASSNYMNTEAFF; CDR3 DNA: TGTGCCAGTAGTAATTACATGAACACTGAAGCTTTCTTT; V gene: TRBV19; D gene: .; J gene: TRBJ1-1; clone size: .
CDR3 protein: CASSEGQGATDTQYF; CDR3 DNA: TGTGCCAGCAGTGAAGGGCAGGGGGCCACAGATACGCAGTATTTT; V gene: TRBV6-1; D gene: TRBD1; J gene: TRBJ2-3; clone size: .
CDR3 protein: CASSAAVGGSPLHF; CDR3 DNA: TGTGCCAGCAGTGCGGCCGTAGGGGGTTCACCCCTCCACTTT; V gene: TRBV28; D gene: .; J gene: TRBJ1-6; clone size: .
CDR3 protein: CASSPGLAGAEQFF; CDR3 DNA: TGTGCCAGCAGCCCCGGACTAGCGGGAGCGGAGCAGTTCTTC; V gene: TRBV6-5; D gene: TRBD2; J gene: TRBJ2-1; clone size: .
CDR3 protein: CASSPPPGHSTDTQYF; CDR3 DNA: TGTGCCAGCAGCCCCCCACCGGGACACAGCACAGATACGCAGTATTTT; V gene: TRBV9; D gene: .; J gene: TRBJ2-3; clone size: .
CDR3 protein: CSVDAGGRGETQYF; CDR3 DNA: TGCAGCGTTGATGCAGGGGGCAGAGGAGAGACCCAGTACTTC; V gene: TRBV29-1; D gene: TRBD1; J gene: TRBJ2-5; clone size: few
CDR3 protein: CASSLVPSVEGVDTQYF; CDR3 DNA: TGTGCCAGCAGCTTGGTTCCTAGCGTCGAGGGAGTAGATACGCAGTATTTT; V gene: TRBV7-6; D gene: .; J gene: TRBJ2-3; clone size: .
CDR3 protein: CASSQSTIQETQYF; CDR3 DNA: TGCGCCAGCAGCCAAAGTACGATCCAAGAGACCCAGTACTTC; V gene: TRBV4-1; D gene: .; J gene: TRBJ2-5; clone size: .
CDR3 protein: CASSPNGRGTGNTIYF; CDR3 DNA: TGTGCCAGCTCACCAAATGGGCGCGGGACAGGGAACACCATATATTTT; V gene: TRBV18; D gene: TRBD1; J gene: TRBJ1-3; clone size: once
CDR3 protein: CASSLGFGTQYF; CDR3 DNA: TGTGCCAGCAGTTTAGGGTTCGGGACCCAGTACTTC; V gene: TRBV27; D gene: .; J gene: TRBJ2-5; clone size: few
CDR3 protein: CASSLREGQPQHF; CDR3 DNA: TGTGCCAGCAGTTTGAGGGAAGGGCAGCCCCAGCATTTT; V gene: TRBV12-3/TRBV12-4; D gene: .; J gene: TRBJ1-5; clone size: few
CDR3 protein: CASSRERTSSTGNTIYF; CDR3 DNA: TGTGCCAGCAGCCGGGAGAGGACTTCTTCCACCGGAAACACCATATATTTT; V gene: TRBV7-2; D gene: .; J gene: TRBJ1-3; clone size: .
CDR3 protein: CASSVNSREDTQYF; CDR3 DNA: TGTGCCAGCAGCGTTAATAGCCGAGAAGATACGCAGTATTTT; V gene: TRBV9; D gene: .; J gene: TRBJ2-3; clone size: .
CDR3 protein: CASSSTDYSGNTIYF; CDR3 DNA: TGTGCCAGCAGCTCCACAGATTACTCTGGAAACACCATATATTTT; V gene: TRBV5-5; D gene: .; J gene: TRBJ1-3; clone size: .
CDR3 protein: CASSQDPPGISSYNEQFF; CDR3 DNA: TGCGCCAGCAGCCAAGATCCGCCGGGGATAAGCTCCTACAATGAGCAGTTCTTC; V gene: TRBV4-1; D gene: .; J gene: TRBJ2-1; clone size: few
CDR3 protein: CSARDYSTLNYGYTF; CDR3 DNA: TGCAGTGCTAGAGATTATTCCACCTTGAACTATGGCTACACCTTC; V gene: TRBV20-1; D gene: .; J gene: TRBJ1-2; clone size: .
CDR3 protein: CASSSRSGDEQYF; CDR3 DNA: TGTGCCAGCAGCTCCCGCTCGGGGGACGAGCAGTACTTC; V gene: TRBV7-9; D gene: .; J gene: TRBJ2-7; clone size: .
CDR3 protein: CSVEAAGGPSSYNEQFF; CDR3 DNA: TGCAGCGTTGAAGCGGCGGGGGGGCCTAGCTCCTACAATGAGCAGTTCTTC; V gene: TRBV29-1; D gene: TRBD2; J gene: TRBJ2-1; clone size: few
CDR3 protein: CASSRVVGTDTQYF; CDR3 DNA: TGTGCCAGCAGCCGAGTTGTCGGGACAGATACGCAGTATTTT; V gene: TRBV7-9; D gene: .; J gene: TRBJ2-3; clone size: few
CDR3 protein: CASSQQQGSGANVLTF; CDR3 DNA: TGCGCCAGCAGTCAGCAACAAGGCTCTGGGGCCAACGTCCTGACTTTC; V gene: TRBV23-1; D gene: .; J gene: TRBJ2-6; clone size: .
CDR3 protein: CASSPQDIYNSPLHF; CDR3 DNA: TGTGCCAGCAGCCCACAGGACATCTATAATTCACCCCTCCACTTT; V gene: TRBV5-5; D gene: .; J gene: TRBJ1-6; clone size: .
CDR3 protein: CASSGILAGGPEQFF; CDR3 DNA: TGTGCCAGCAGCGGAATACTAGCGGGAGGGCCCGAGCAGTTCTTC; V gene: TRBV12-3/TRBV12-4; D gene: TRBD2; J gene: TRBJ2-1; clone size: few
CDR3 protein: CASSSSGGAGDTQYF; CDR3 DNA: TGCGCCAGCAGCAGTAGCGGGGGGGCCGGAGATACGCAGTATTTT; V gene: TRBV5-1; D gene: TRBD2; J gene: TRBJ2-3; clone size: many
CDR3 protein: CASSPLAGADNEQFF; CDR3 DNA: TGTGCCAGCTCACCGCTAGCGGGGGCCGACAATGAGCAGTTCTTC; V gene: TRBV18; D gene: TRBD2; J gene: TRBJ2-1; clone size: .
CDR3 protein: CASSGSGPRQEKLFF; CDR3 DNA: TGTGCCAGCAGTGGATCCGGGCCCAGGCAGGAAAAACTGTTTTTT; V gene: TRBV6-5; D gene: .; J gene: TRBJ1-4; clone size: .
CDR3 protein: CASSYVFGTRTNEQFF; CDR3 DNA: TGTGCCAGCAGTTACGTATTTGGGACTAGGACGAATGAGCAGTTCTTC; V gene: TRBV6-6; D gene: TRBD2; J gene: TRBJ2-1; clone size: .
CDR3 protein: CASRGQGSNQPQHF; CDR3 DNA: TGTGCCAGCAGGGGACAGGGAAGCAATCAGCCCCAGCATTTT; V gene: TRBV2; D gene: TRBD1; J gene: TRBJ1-5; clone size: .
CDR3 protein: CASSYSPGRGWNTEAFF; CDR3 DNA: TGTGCCAGCAGTTACTCCCCGGGAAGGGGATGGAACACTGAAGCTTTCTTT; V gene: TRBV6-5; D gene: .; J gene: TRBJ1-1; clone size: few
CDR3 protein: CASPGQGFTGELFF; CDR3 DNA: TGTGCCAGCCCAGGACAGGGTTTCACCGGGGAGCTGTTTTTT; V gene: TRBV6-4; D gene: TRBD1; J gene: TRBJ2-2; clone size: .
CDR3 protein: CSAQTSYEQYF; CDR3 DNA: TGCAGCGCCCAAACCTCTTACGAGCAGTACTTC; V gene: TRBV29-1; D gene: .; J gene: TRBJ2-7; clone size: .
CDR3 protein: CASSTSGSASYNEQFF; CDR3 DNA: TGTGCCAGCAGCACTAGCGGGAGTGCCTCCTACAATGAGCAGTTCTTC; V gene: TRBV25-1; D gene: TRBD2; J gene: TRBJ2-1; clone size: few
CDR3 protein: CASSSLKGADTIYF; CDR3 DNA: TGTGCCAGCAGTTCTCTCAAAGGGGCTGACACCATATATTTT; V gene: TRBV6-5; D gene: .; J gene: TRBJ1-3; clone size: few
CDR3 protein: CASSPDSYEQYF; CDR3 DNA: TGTGCCAGCAGCCCGGACAGCTACGAGCAGTACTTC; V gene: TRBV12-3/TRBV12-4; D gene: .; J gene: TRBJ2-7; clone size: many
CDR3 protein: CASSFTPGFRPNTEAFF; CDR3 DNA: TGTGCCAGCAGTTTTACACCCGGCTTCAGGCCGAACACTGAAGCTTTCTTT; V gene: TRBV12-3/TRBV12-4; D gene: .; J gene: TRBJ1-1; clone size: .
CDR3 protein: CASSIPGQIYGYTF; CDR3 DNA: TGTGCCAGTAGTATCCCTGGACAGATCTATGGCTACACCTTC; V gene: TRBV19; D gene: .; J gene: TRBJ1-2; clone size: .
CDR3 protein: CASSPHPLGATDTEAFF; CDR3 DNA: TGCGCCAGCAGCCCACACCCTCTGGGCGCGACGGACACTGAAGCTTTCTTT; V gene: TRBV5-1; D gene: .; J gene: TRBJ1-1; clone size: .
CDR3 protein: CASSYAGGTRGGDTQYF; CDR3 DNA: TGTGCCAGCAGTTACGCCGGAGGGACTAGGGGAGGAGATACGCAGTATTTT; V gene: TRBV12-3/TRBV12-4; D gene: TRBD2; J gene: TRBJ2-3; clone size: .
CDR3 protein: CATSDFPQDEQFF; CDR3 DNA: TGTGCCACCAGTGATTTCCCCCAGGATGAGCAGTTCTTC; V gene: TRBV24-1; D gene: .; J gene: TRBJ2-1; clone size: .
CDR3 protein: CSVESSGGLSDTQYF; CDR3 DNA: TGCAGCGTTGAATCCAGCGGGGGGCTCTCAGATACGCAGTATTTT; V gene: TRBV29-1; D gene: TRBD2; J gene: TRBJ2-3; clone size: .
CDR3 protein: CASSLVVVRGSGNTIYF; CDR3 DNA: TGTGCCAGCAGCTTAGTGGTGGTGAGGGGCTCTGGAAACACCATATATTTT; V gene: TRBV7-9; D gene: .; J gene: TRBJ1-3; clone size: .
CDR3 protein: CSARGAANQPQHF; CDR3 DNA: TGCAGTGCTAGAGGGGCGGCGAATCAGCCCCAGCATTTT; V gene: TRBV20-1; D gene: .; J gene: TRBJ1-5; clone size: .
CDR3 protein: CASSPHPTGGTEAFF; CDR3 DNA: TGTGCCAGCAGTCCCCACCCGACAGGGGGCACTGAAGCTTTCTTT; V gene: TRBV28; D gene: TRBD1; J gene: TRBJ1-1; clone size: .
CDR3 protein: CASSLAWRAEQYF; CDR3 DNA: TGTGCCAGCAGCTTAGCGTGGAGGGCGGAGCAGTACTTC; V gene: TRBV7-2; D gene: .; J gene: TRBJ2-7; clone size: few
CDR3 protein: CSVERPLVYTQYF; CDR3 DNA: TGCAGCGTTGAACGCCCACTAGTTTATACGCAGTATTTT; V gene: TRBV29-1; D gene: .; J gene: TRBJ2-3; clone size: .
CDR3 protein: CASSPRDSDKPQHF; CDR3 DNA: TGTGCCAGCTCACCTCGGGACTCGGACAAACCCCAGCATTTT; V gene: TRBV18; D gene: .; J gene: TRBJ1-5; clone size: .
CDR3 protein: CASSMVVGGGTDTQYF; CDR3 DNA: TGTGCCAGCAGCATGGTTGTGGGTGGGGGCACAGATACGCAGTATTTT; V gene: TRBV7-2; D gene: .; J gene: TRBJ2-3; clone size: .
CDR3 protein: CASSVATANTQYF; CDR3 DNA: TGTGCCAGCAGCGTAGCTACAGCCAATACGCAGTATTTT; V gene: TRBV9; D gene: .; J gene: TRBJ2-3; clone size: few
CDR3 protein: CSVVLPQQANYGYTF; CDR3 DNA: TGCAGCGTTGTCCTGCCACAGCAAGCTAACTATGGCTACACCTTC; V gene: TRBV29-1; D gene: .; J gene: TRBJ1-2; clone size: .
CDR3 protein: CASSLNRLSNQPQHF; CDR3 DNA: TGTGCCAGCAGCTTGAACAGACTTAGCAATCAGCCCCAGCATTTT; V gene: TRBV5-6; D gene: .; J gene: TRBJ1-5; clone size: .
CDR3 protein: CASSGHLNYGYTF; CDR3 DNA: TGTGCCAGCAGCGGACACCTTAACTATGGCTACACCTTC; V gene: TRBV2; D gene: .; J gene: TRBJ1-2; clone size: many